The 6 T cell receptor beta chains in this list originate from one sample, sequenced in a study of shared clonotypes between healthy human individuals. The table came from immunoSEQ multiplex PCR; TCRdb's copy has only in-frame clones and leaves some out. The table shows fewer than 2.5 million clones, with roughly 93% occurring only once. Sequencing was carried out using naive CD4+ T cells from PBMCs. Subset of the sample: CD45RA+ positively selected. Every receptor here comes from a man between 18 and 35 years old in good health. Some clones in this sample may be carry-over from other donors' samples.

The CDR3 nucleotides read TGTGCCAGTAGCAACGTTTTCGACAGGGAGTCCCACGAGCAGTACTTC. Its protein product is CASSNVFDRESHEQYF. V and J are TRBV19 and TRBJ2-7; 7 bases map to TRBD1. CDR3 length equals 16 residues. The J segment lost 5 bases and the V segment lost 6 bases, leaving 16 bases of the junction unmatched. CDR1 is LNHDA, CDR2 SQIVND, per germline (reference sequence).

A remark on this clone: The sample has other DNA sequences that encode this CDR3 too. This chain connects TRBV27 to TRBJ1-4, with D possibly matching TRBD1 (6 bases). CDR1 and CDR2 (germline): MNHEY, SMNVEV (reference sequence). The V end was cut by 3 bases, the J end by 7 bases, with 12 bases between. The CDR3 sequence is 14 residues long. The CDR3 DNA reads as TGTGCCAGCAGTTTGGCAGGGGTGGGTGAAAAACTGTTTTTT. Translation: CASSLAGVGEKLFF.

The rearrangement joins TRBV11-3 to TRBJ2-1; TRBD2 matches 11 bases. There are 15 residues in the CDR3. After removal of 1 base from V and 9 bases from J, the junction contained 5 bases not matched to a gene. Germline V gene lookup returns CDR1 SGHNT and CDR2 YENEEA. CDR3 sequence: CASSLGLAGGSEQFF. CDR3 nucleotides: TGTGCCAGCAGCTTAGGGCTAGCGGGAGGTTCTGAGCAGTTCTTC. The variable domain in full, completed from reference TRBV11-3 and TRBJ2-1, reads EAGVVQSPRYKIIEKKQPVAFWCNPISGHNTLYWYLQNLGQGPELLIRYENEEAVDDSQLPKDRFSAERLKGVDSTLKIQPAELGDSAVYLCASSLGLAGGSEQFFGPGTRLTVL.

The rearrangement links TRBV6-5 to TRBJ2-2; a weak D match, TRBD1 (6 bases). The V end lost 5 bases, the J end lost 8 bases, and 18 bases lay between the germline ends. Germline assignment: CDR1 MNHEY and CDR2 SVGAGI. CDR3 length equals 15 residues. CDR3 bases: TGTGCCAGCAGTAACCGGGACATACGATGGGGGGAGCTGTTTTTT. Its protein is CASSNRDIRWGELFF.

The rearrangement uses TRBV11-2 and TRBJ2-7; a weak D match, TRBD2 (6 bases). This CDR3 region has 15 residues. Germline-derived CDR1 and CDR2 are SGHAT and FQNNGV. Trimming pared 2 bases from V and 4 bases from J, leaving 15 bases between. The CDR3 here is CASSLSGSTLYEQYF. CDR3 in DNA: TGTGCCAGCAGCTTATCCGGGAGTACCCTGTACGAGCAGTACTTC.

This sequence joins TRBV18 and TRBJ2-3; D gene uncertain. The CDR3 extends over 11 amino acids. Trimming cost V 0 bases and J 12 bases, with 7 bases left between them. Germline CDR1 and CDR2: KGHSH and LQKENI. CDR3 amino acids: CASSPPGSQYF. The CDR3 DNA reads TGTGCCAGCTCACCACCGGGCTCCCAGTATTTT.